The source of this T cell receptor beta chain is a study of blood T cell repertoires in COVID-19. About the research overall: There were acute and convalescent COVID-19 samples, and they came from the United States, Italy and Spain. Sources were T cells, B-cell-depleted T cells, or PBMCs; the material itself was cDNA or gDNA.

Profiled with immunoSEQ multiplex PCR; TCRdb holds only in-frame clones, not every one. The table records about 100,000 clones, approximately 91% of them present only once. The CDR3 totals 16 residues. The germline V gene has CDR1 SGHNT and CDR2 YYREEE (reference sequence). V lost 6 bases to trimming and J lost 1 base; unmatched junction nucleotides: 9. The rearrangement uses TRBV5-4 and TRBJ2-2; 7 bases map to TRBD2. Sequencing was carried out using peripheral blood. This receptor was taken from a man aged 60-69 years with acute or convalescent COVID-19. Here the CDR3 DNA reads TGTGCCAGCACCTCCTCGGCTAGCGGGAACACCGGGGAGCTGTTTTTT. It encodes CASTSSASGNTGELFF.